This T cell receptor (beta chain) was sequenced during a study of human T cells and chemical hapten exposure. Study context: Mostly female, the patients presented with alopecia areata, totalis or universalis.

The CDR3 totals 13 residues. V was shortened by 3 bases and J by 4 bases, with 12 bases between the two germline ends. The germline CDR1 and CDR2 sequences are DFQATT and SNEGSKA (reference sequence). This clonotype came up many times. What it binds is not known. Study conclusions and caveats: Alopecia in the donors means their immune response may deviate from healthy people's.

Time point reported: patch test 1, 2 weeks after DPC sensitization. Noted treatment: therapeutic diphenylcyclopropenone sensitization with weekly scalp DPC. Single cDNA molecules in the library carried unique molecular identifiers attached during preparation. Via MiXCR, TCRdb re-called the RACE reads, giving one row per CDR3 protein. Among under 450,000 distinct CDR3 sequences listed, more than 4.5% were seen once. This rearrangement joins TRBV20-1 to TRBJ1-1; weak D call: TRBD1 (5 bases). The TCR comes from a woman aged 45 to 65 with alopecia areata. Some clones in this sample may be carry-over from other donors' samples. Sequences were derived from whole blood, sampled in connection with sensitization to the hapten diphenylcyclopropenone (DPC). The CDR3 DNA sequence: TGCAGTGCTAGTCTAGGGGAATTCACTGAAGCTTTCTTT. Translating gives CSASLGEFTEAFF.